This T cell receptor beta chain was obtained from a study of T cell changes during pregnancy in multiple sclerosis. The CDR3 has 15 residues. The germline V gene has CDR1 MNHNS and CDR2 SASEGT. Trimming took 11 bases from V and 8 from J; bases not matched to a gene: 16. TCRdb's table, derived via immunoSEQ multiplex PCR, lists solely in-frame clones and lacks some. The sample lists 71,000 or so clones; around nine tenths were seen once. This sequence was found in a female donor with multiple sclerosis, enrolled in a pregnancy study. The specimen was peripheral blood, collected in the third trimester of pregnancy. This chain uses TRBV6-1 with TRBJ2-3; 10 bases fit TRBD2. Here the CDR3 reads CAGQIGLAGVGTQYF. The CDR3 nucleotides are TGTGCCGGGCAGATCGGTCTAGCGGGAGTTGGTACGCAGTATTTT.